This T cell receptor (beta chain) was sequenced in a study of T cells after posttransplantation cyclophosphamide. General study points: Tissue-infiltrating T cells from skin or gut overlapped little with blood T cells. Donor-recipient repertoire similarity was low at 1-2 months, rising over year one. TRB clonality was highly associated with recipient CMV seropositivity and reactivation.

This clone has only a few counts. The antigen is undetermined. Trimming took 3 bases from V and 7 from J; bases not matched to a gene: 2. CDR3 size: 13 residues. Produced via immunoSEQ multiplex PCR; TCRdb's table is partial and in-frame only. Singletons are absent from the sample, which has roughly 8,100 clones. A marrow graft followed busulfan-fludarabine conditioning, with cyclophosphamide on days +3 and +4. This receptor was taken from a female patient aged 60 to 70 who received an allogeneic stem cell transplant from an unrelated donor, was CMV-positive, and had acute GVHD only. T cells may partly derive from the graft donor. The material sequenced was PBMCs, taken approximately 92 days after allogeneic stem cell transplant with posttransplant cyclophosphamide. The V and J genes are TRBV12-3 or TRBV12-4 and TRBJ1-2; 10 nucleotides line up with TRBD1. CDR3 residues: CASSFRTGGGYTF. In DNA form, the CDR3 reads TGTGCCAGCAGTTTCCGGACAGGGGGTGGCTACACCTTC.